These T cell receptor beta chains were read from a single sample in a study of beta chain features in type 1 diabetes. TCRdb keeps only in-frame clones here, not all; method: immunoSEQ multiplex PCR. This table has about 23,000 clones, about 57% appearing once. The sequencing sample was made of stem cell memory CD4+ T cells from blood. The receptors derive from a young man with type 1 diabetes. The CDR3 runs from the conserved cysteine through the conserved F or W. A D gene is named only where the DNA matches it firmly. Some rows have no size entry. The others give once, few or many, or a class for an expanded clone.

d_call	v_call	clone_size	j_call	cdr3_nt	cdr3_aa
TRBD2	TRBV28	-	TRBJ2-5	TGTGCCAGCAGACCCGCTGCGGGGGTGTACCAAGAGACCCAGTACTTC	CASRPAAGVYQETQYF
-	TRBV19	-	TRBJ2-1	TGTGCCAGTAGAGACAAACGGATAGTCTCCTACAATGAGCAGTTCTTC	CASRDKRIVSYNEQFF
-	TRBV7-2	-	TRBJ2-5	TGTGCCAGCAGCTTAGACACAGGGACAAGAGGGACCCAGTACTTC	CASSLDTGTRGTQYF
TRBD1	TRBV29-1	-	TRBJ1-2	TGCAGCGTCCGGGGACAGACTCGAGATGGCTACACCTTC	CSVRGQTRDGYTF
-	TRBV15	-	TRBJ2-5	TGTGCCACCAGCAGAGAGGCAGGGTGGGAGACCCAGTACTTC	CATSREAGWETQYF
-	TRBV7-2	few	TRBJ2-3	TGTGCCAGCAGCTTAGAGAAGACTAGCACAGATACGCAGTATTTT	CASSLEKTSTDTQYF
-	TRBV5-1	-	TRBJ2-3	TGCGCCAGCAGCTTTTCGTGGAGGGTAGGAGAAACAGATACGCAGTATTTT	CASSFSWRVGETDTQYF
TRBD1	TRBV7-2	-	TRBJ1-2	TGTGCCAGCAGCGCACGGACAGGGGACGACTATGGCTACACCTTC	CASSARTGDDYGYTF
-	TRBV7-9	few	TRBJ1-4	TGTGCCAGCAGCCCAATCGGACACGACATTAATGAAAAACTGTTTTTT	CASSPIGHDINEKLFF
-	TRBV27	-	TRBJ2-7	TGTGCCAGCAGTTTTTCGACAGTCTCCTACGAGCAGTACTTC	CASSFSTVSYEQYF
-	TRBV7-9	-	TRBJ1-5	TGTGCCAGCAGCTTAGGGGAGTGGGGCAATCAGCCCCAGCATTTT	CASSLGEWGNQPQHF
TRBD2	TRBV29-1	few	TRBJ2-3	TGCAGCGGGAAGACTAGCGGGAACACAGATACGCAGTATTTT	CSGKTSGNTDTQYF
-	TRBV11-3	-	TRBJ2-7	TGTGCCAGCAGCTTGGGCATCCAAAGCTCCTACGAGCAGTACTTC	CASSLGIQSSYEQYF
-	TRBV18	few	TRBJ2-5	TGTGCCAGCTCACCACCAGAGCAAGAGACCCAGTACTTC	CASSPPEQETQYF
-	TRBV7-9	-	TRBJ2-5	TGTGCCAGCAGCTTAGTGAGTCAAGAGACCCAGTACTTC	CASSLVSQETQYF
-	TRBV7-2	-	TRBJ2-3	TGTGCCAGCAGAATGACTACCACAGATACGCAGTATTTT	CASRMTTTDTQYF
TRBD2	TRBV5-1	few	TRBJ2-7	TGCGCCAGCAGCTTGTCCGGAGCGGGGGCCTACGAGCAGTACTTC	CASSLSGAGAYEQYF
TRBD2	TRBV30	-	TRBJ2-7	TGTGCCTGGAGTGTTAATAGCGGGGGGGCAAGCGAGCAGTACTTC	CAWSVNSGGASEQYF
-	TRBV11-3	-	TRBJ1-5	TGTGCCAGCAGCTTAGATTATAGCAATCAGCCCCAGCATTTT	CASSLDYSNQPQHF
TRBD2	TRBV4-3	few	TRBJ2-3	TGCGCCAGCAGCAGTTTGCCGGGGGGGCCAGATACGCAGTATTTT	CASSSLPGGPDTQYF
-	TRBV28	-	TRBJ2-1	TGTGCCAGCAGTGTCGGGACATACTCCTACAATGAGCAGTTCTTC	CASSVGTYSYNEQFF
TRBD1	TRBV29-1	-	TRBJ1-1	TGCAGCGTTCCCCCGGGACAGGGAAAGGCTGAAGCTTTCTTT	CSVPPGQGKAEAFF
TRBD1	TRBV28	-	TRBJ2-7	TGTGCCAGCAGTACTCGACAGGGTTTGATCGAGCAGTACTTC	CASSTRQGLIEQYF
TRBD1	TRBV18	-	TRBJ1-1	TGTGCCAGCTCACCACTGAAGAGGACAGGGCCGAACACTGAAGCTTTCTTT	CASSPLKRTGPNTEAFF
-	TRBV14	few	TRBJ2-7	TGTGCCAGCAGCCAAGCCGTTGAGCAGTACTTC	CASSQAVEQYF
-	TRBV10-3	-	TRBJ2-6	TGTGCCATCAGCCCCGCCGGGACCAACGTCCTGACTTTC	CAISPAGTNVLTF
TRBD1	TRBV7-9	-	TRBJ2-7	TGTGCCAGCAGCTTCCCGGGACAGATATTAAACGAGCAGTACTTC	CASSFPGQILNEQYF